Listed below are T cell receptor beta chains from one sample, sequenced in a study of T cell changes during pregnancy in multiple sclerosis. Profiled with immunoSEQ multiplex PCR; TCRdb holds only in-frame clones, not every one. The sample carries some 64,000 clones, approximately 90% recorded once. The sample consisted of peripheral blood, taken in the first trimester of pregnancy. The receptors were sampled from a female donor in good health, enrolled as a control in a pregnancy study. Each CDR3 is given with its conserved first and last residue. A D gene is named only where the DNA matches it firmly. Size is omitted from some rows. Given values are once, few, many or a class for expanded clones.

clone_size	v_call	j_call	d_call	cdr3_nt	cdr3_aa
once	TRBV6-5	TRBJ1-2	.	TGTGCCAGCACCGACAGAGGCTATGGCTACACCTTC	CASTDRGYGYTF
.	TRBV29-1	TRBJ2-2	.	TGCAGCGTTGTTTGGGGGCCCGGGGAGCTGTTTTTT	CSVVWGPGELFF
few	TRBV30	TRBJ1-5	.	TGTGCCTGGAGCGGGGGGCCAGGGTTCAGCAATCAGCCCCAGCATTTT	CAWSGGPGFSNQPQHF
few	TRBV30	TRBJ1-5	.	TGTGCCTGGTGCGAGGGGGGGATTCAGCCCCAGCATTTT	CAWCEGGIQPQHF
.	TRBV13	TRBJ1-4	.	TGTGCCAGCAGCTTAGGCAGGGCCATAGCTAATGAAAAACTGTTTTTT	CASSLGRAIANEKLFF
once	TRBV7-9	TRBJ1-2	.	TGTGCCAGCAGCTTAGCTACAGGCAACTATGGCTACACCTTC	CASSLATGNYGYTF
.	TRBV19	TRBJ2-1	TRBD2	TGTGCCAGTAGTACTAGCGGGGACAATGAGCAGTTCTTC	CASSTSGDNEQFF
once	TRBV6-1	TRBJ2-1	.	TGTGCCAGCGGAGCGTACCGGGAAATCAATGAGCAGTTCTTC	CASGAYREINEQFF
.	TRBV6-1	TRBJ1-2	.	TGTGCCAGCAGGTCCGACTATGGCTACACCTTC	CASRSDYGYTF
.	TRBV6-1	TRBJ1-2	.	TGTGCCAGCAGTGATCGGGAGGAGACTAACTATGGCTACACCTTC	CASSDREETNYGYTF
.	TRBV27	TRBJ1-2	.	TGTGCCAGCAGTTTGAGGACAGCTAGTGGTTATGGCTACACCTTC	CASSLRTASGYGYTF
.	TRBV30	TRBJ2-3	.	TGTGCCTGGGAGAGCGCAGATACGCAGTATTTT	CAWESADTQYF
few	TRBV10-2	TRBJ1-6	.	TGCGCCAGCAGTGAGAGTGCAGGGCTTAATTCACCCCTCCACTTT	CASSESAGLNSPLHF
once	TRBV6-5	TRBJ1-1	.	TGTGCCAGCAGTTACGCGTGGAACACTGAAGCTTTCTTT	CASSYAWNTEAFF
.	TRBV19	TRBJ2-2	.	TGTGCCAGTACCCTAACCGGGGAGCTGTTTTTT	CASTLTGELFF
.	TRBV9	TRBJ1-3	TRBD1	TGTGCCAGCAGCCCCAGGGGACAGGGGAAAGGAAACACCATATATTTT	CASSPRGQGKGNTIYF
.	TRBV30	TRBJ2-7	TRBD1	TGTGCCTGGAGTGTCCGGACAGGGGAGAGTTACGAGCAGTACTTC	CAWSVRTGESYEQYF
.	TRBV11-2	TRBJ2-7	.	TGTGCCAGCAGCTTAGAAGCTACCCTAAACTACGAGCAGTACTTC	CASSLEATLNYEQYF
.	TRBV7-2	TRBJ2-5	TRBD1	TGTGCCAGCAGCTTAGCGGGGGCAGGGGGCCCCCAAGAGACCCAGTACTTC	CASSLAGAGGPQETQYF
.	TRBV14	TRBJ2-2	.	TGTGCCAGCAGCCAAGAGGCGTGGACACCGAACACCGGGGAGCTGTTTTTT	CASSQEAWTPNTGELFF
.	TRBV27	TRBJ2-2	.	TGTGCCAGCAGTCCCTCGGCCGGGGAGCTGTTTTTT	CASSPSAGELFF
once	TRBV5-1	TRBJ2-3	TRBD2	TGCGCCAGCAGCTTGGCGTTAGCGGGGAGCACAGATACGCAGTATTTT	CASSLALAGSTDTQYF
.	TRBV2	TRBJ2-3	TRBD1	TGTGCCAGCAGTAAGGACAGGGTTCACACAGATACGCAGTATTTT	CASSKDRVHTDTQYF
.	TRBV4-1	TRBJ2-2	TRBD1	TGCGCCAGCAGCCGGACGACAGGGATTACCGGGGAGCTGTTTTTT	CASSRTTGITGELFF
.	TRBV9	TRBJ2-2	.	TGTGCCAGCAGCGTAGACTTACGGGGGGCGATTAACACCGGGGAGCTGTTTTTT	CASSVDLRGAINTGELFF
.	TRBV9	TRBJ1-2	TRBD1	TGTGCCAGCAGCCAAAAACGGACAGGGGGAGAGGGCTATGGCTACACCTTC	CASSQKRTGGEGYGYTF